The clone carrying this TCR beta chain showed up just a few times. Its target is unknown. These data belong to a study of cytomegalovirus exposure and HLA in healthy donors. Study-level findings and limits: In a later analysis, TCR beta V- and J-gene trimming showed a link to a missense DCLRE1C variant. Being productive about 90% or about 30% of the time was typical of most TCR beta V segments in an earlier analysis.

Germline V gene lookup returns CDR1 LNHDA and CDR2 SQIVND (reference sequence). The CDR3 extends over 17 amino acids. V lost 2 bases, J lost 1 base, and 10 bases stayed unmatched. Use of 60 Vbeta and 13 Jbeta primers characterized the PCR. Assay: immunoSEQ multiplex PCR; the TCRdb copy retains only in-frame clones and omits some. The data contain about 90,000 clones, 67% of them singletons. This chain uses TRBV19 with TRBJ1-1, with 7 bases identical to TRBD1. The TCR originated in a man aged 25 to 45 in good health and CMV-seronegative. Sequencing was done on a sample of PBMCs. In nucleotides, the CDR3 is TGTGCCAGTAGTATACCTCAGGGGGGAGGTCCGAACACTGAAGCTTTCTTT. Translation gives CASSIPQGGGPNTEAFF.